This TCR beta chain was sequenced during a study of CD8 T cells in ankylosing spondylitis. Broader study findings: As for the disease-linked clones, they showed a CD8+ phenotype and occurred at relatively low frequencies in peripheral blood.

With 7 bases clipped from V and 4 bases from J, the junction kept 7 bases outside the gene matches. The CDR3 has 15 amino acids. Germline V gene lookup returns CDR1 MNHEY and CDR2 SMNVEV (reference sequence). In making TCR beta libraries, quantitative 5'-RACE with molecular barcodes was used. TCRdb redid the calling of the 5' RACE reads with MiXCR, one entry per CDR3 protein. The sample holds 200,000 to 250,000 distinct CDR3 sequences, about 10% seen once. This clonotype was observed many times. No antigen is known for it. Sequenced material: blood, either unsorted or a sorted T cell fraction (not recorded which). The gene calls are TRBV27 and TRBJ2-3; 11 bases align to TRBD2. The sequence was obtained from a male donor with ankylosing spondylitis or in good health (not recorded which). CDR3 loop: CASTLAGEVADTQYF. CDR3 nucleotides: TGTGCCAGCACACTAGCGGGGGAGGTGGCAGATACGCAGTATTTT.